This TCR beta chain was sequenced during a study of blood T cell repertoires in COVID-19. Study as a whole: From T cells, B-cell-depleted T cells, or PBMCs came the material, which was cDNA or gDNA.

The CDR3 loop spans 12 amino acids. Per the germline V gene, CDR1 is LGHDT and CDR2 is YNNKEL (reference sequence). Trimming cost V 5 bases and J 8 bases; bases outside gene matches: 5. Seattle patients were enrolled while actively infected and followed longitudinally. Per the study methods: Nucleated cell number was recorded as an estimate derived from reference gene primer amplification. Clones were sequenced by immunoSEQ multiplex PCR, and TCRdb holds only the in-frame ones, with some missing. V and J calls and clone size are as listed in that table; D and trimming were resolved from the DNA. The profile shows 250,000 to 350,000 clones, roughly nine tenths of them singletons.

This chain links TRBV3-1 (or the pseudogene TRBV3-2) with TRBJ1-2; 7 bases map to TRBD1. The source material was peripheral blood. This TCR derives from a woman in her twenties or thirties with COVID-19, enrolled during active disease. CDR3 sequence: CASSDRVGGYTF. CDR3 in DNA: TGTGCCAGCAGCGACAGGGTTGGGGGCTACACCTTC.